This entry lists 32 T cell receptor beta chains sequenced from one sample in a study of prognosis after radiotherapy for stage I lung cancer. The TCR beta CDR3 region was amplified from genomic DNA, with two rounds of multiplex PCR being used for the amplification. Each TRBV and TRBJ gene had its own primer in the first PCR round. A single record per CDR3 protein comes from TCRdb applying MiXCR to the multiplex PCR reads. The data show about 35,000 distinct CDR3 sequences, under 35% seen once. The sequenced sample was PBMCs, obtained before or after stereotactic body radiation therapy (not recorded which). The receptors shown here come from a donor over 45 with non-small cell lung cancer.

This clonotype came up many times. The chain recombines TRBV6-2 or TRBV6-3 with TRBJ2-6; perhaps TRBD1 as D (6 bases). V was pared by 6 bases and J by 2 bases, with 20 bases between. In germline, CDR1 is MNHEY, CDR2 SVGEGT. This CDR3 is built from 18 residues. CDR3 sequence (DNA): TGTGCCAGCAGCTTCCCGGACAGAGGGGTCCCTGGGGCCAACGTCCTGACTTTC. Residues: CASSFPDRGVPGANVLTF.

Concerning this clonotype itself: The germline gene is not matched at one end of the junction; a read error may be the cause. The chain combines TRBV6-1 with TRBJ1-5, with TRBD1 matching 7 bases. The CDR3 loop spans 17 amino acids. Germline V gives CDR1 MNHNS, CDR2 SASEGT. Here the CDR3 DNA reads TGTTCCAGCCACGCCCGACAGGGAGAAAGGGGCAATCAGCCCCAGCATTTT. It translates to CSSHARQGERGNQPQHF.

For this clonotype: This may come from a read error, since a much larger clone is one base off. The V gene is TRBV2, the J gene TRBJ1-4; no clear D. Germline V gene sequence: CDR1 SNHLY, CDR2 FYNNEI. The V and J ends lost 4 bases and 5 bases respectively, with 17 bases between them. This CDR3 has 16 amino acids. The CDR3, as DNA: TGTGCCAGCAGTGTTGAGACTGTTATACTGAATGAAAAACTGTTTTTT. It encodes CASSVETVILNEKLFF.

This clonotype showed up many times. The chain couples TRBV2 to TRBJ2-3; D may be TRBD2 (6 bases). The CDR3 runs to 15 residues. The germline V and J ends were trimmed by 4 bases and 1 base, with 12 bases remaining between them. CDR1 SNHLY and CDR2 FYNNEI come from the germline V gene. The CDR3 sequence: CASSVGPGGTDTQYF. CDR3 DNA: TGTGCCAGCAGTGTCGGGCCGGGAGGCACAGATACGCAGTATTTT.

There are many counts of this clonotype. The V call is TRBV5-1, the J call TRBJ2-7, with TRBD1 as a possible D gene (6 bases). This CDR3 has 15 amino acids. Per germline, CDR1 SGHRS and CDR2 YFSETQ. The V and J ends lost 0 bases and 2 bases respectively, with 12 bases between them. This CDR3 is CASSLAGTPAYEQYF. As DNA, the CDR3 is TGCGCCAGCAGCTTGGCCGGGACACCGGCCTACGAGCAGTACTTC.

A note on this clonotype: A much larger clone differs by one base, so this may be a read error. The DNA for the CDR3 is TGTGTCAGCAGCGTAGGCCAGGGCACAGATACGCAGTATTTT. It translates to CVSSVGQGTDTQYF. V usage is TRBV9 and J usage is TRBJ2-3, with no clear D. Germline V lookup: CDR1 SGDLS, CDR2 YYNGEE. The CDR3 is made up of 14 amino acids. Based on the CDR3 plus reference TRBV9 and TRBJ2-3, the full variable domain is DSGVTQTPKHLITATGQRVTLRCSPRSGDLSVYWYQQSLDQGLQFLIQYYNGEERAKGNILERFSAQQFPDLHSELNLSSLELGDSALYFCVSSVGQGTDTQYFGPGTRLTVL.

The V call is TRBV5-1, the J call TRBJ2-7; 10 nucleotides align to TRBD1. This CDR3 has 16 amino acids. CDR1 SGHRS and CDR2 YFSETQ come from the germline V gene. Unmatched junction bases numbered 7, after V lost 4 bases and J lost 0 bases. CDR3: CASSATGGAASYEQYF. In DNA form, the CDR3 reads TGCGCCAGCAGCGCGACAGGGGGCGCGGCCTCCTACGAGCAGTACTTC.

The table lists this clonotype with many counts. V and J are TRBV20-1 and TRBJ1-4; D not resolved. CDR1 is DFQATT and CDR2 is SNEGSKA in the germline V gene (reference sequence). This CDR3 region has 11 residues. V lost 3 bases and J 7 bases, leaving 6 bases between the germline ends. The CDR3 DNA follows: TGCAGTGCTAGTACATTTGAAAAACTGTTTTTT. As protein: CSASTFEKLFF.

This clonotype was detected ten times or more. The chain uses TRBV18 and TRBJ2-3, with D possibly TRBD1 on 5 matching bases. Trimming took 2 bases from V and 1 from J, leaving 7 bases between them. CDR1 is KGHSH and CDR2 is LQKENI in the germline V gene. This CDR3 comprises 14 residues. CDR3 sequence (DNA): TGTGCCAGCTCACCAACCAGGGGCACAGATACGCAGTATTTT. As protein: CASSPTRGTDTQYF.

A note on this clonotype: The junction shows a germline mismatch at one end, possibly a read error. The chain couples TRBV6-2 or TRBV6-3 to TRBJ2-5; D is uncertain. This CDR3 has 12 residues. The V gene's germline CDR1 is MNHEY and CDR2 SVGEGT. Here the CDR3 reads CASSSSQETHYF. CDR3 DNA sequence: TGTGCCAGCAGTTCCTCCCAAGAGACCCATTACTTC.

The chain recombines TRBV28 with TRBJ2-6, with D possibly matching TRBD1 (6 bases). The CDR3 consists of 18 residues. The germline V and J ends were trimmed by 7 bases and 4 bases, with 23 bases remaining between them. The V gene's germline CDR1 is MDHEN and CDR2 SYDVKM. CDR3 protein: CASILHLNRVRGANVLTF. The CDR3 region has the DNA TGTGCCAGCATACTACATCTAAACAGGGTCCGAGGGGCCAACGTCCTGACTTTC.

In this sample, this clonotype turned up many times. The V gene is TRBV7-9, the J gene TRBJ1-1, with a possible D match to TRBD1 (6 bases). CDR3 length equals 14 residues. Germline CDR1 and CDR2: SEHNR and FQNEAQ (reference sequence). Trimming removed 3 bases at V and 5 bases at J, with 13 bases between. This CDR3 is CASSFGGRGTEAFF. CDR3 sequence (DNA): TGTGCCAGCAGCTTTGGGGGGCGCGGGACTGAAGCTTTCTTT.

There are many counts of this clonotype. The chain has TRBV28 and TRBJ2-1; D unclear. Trimming removed 7 bases from V and 3 bases from J, with 13 bases in between. The CDR3 totals 14 residues. The germline V gene encodes CDR1 MDHEN and CDR2 SYDVKM. This CDR3 reads CASISQDRYNEQFF. The CDR3 coding sequence is TGTGCCAGCATTTCCCAGGACCGCTACAATGAGCAGTTCTTC.

Of note for this clonotype: Mismatch with germline at one junction end may stem from a read error. The gene calls are TRBV12-3 or TRBV12-4 and TRBJ1-3; weak D call: TRBD1 (5 bases). CDR3 length equals 15 residues. The CDR3 bases are TGTGCCAGCAGAAGGGGCCTTAACGGCGGAAACACAATATATTTT. This encodes CASRRGLNGGNTIYF.

This clonotype was seen many times. V usage is TRBV19 and J usage is TRBJ2-3, with 9 bases identical to TRBD1. The CDR3 loop spans 15 amino acids. Trimming took 10 bases from V and 1 from J; bases not matched to a gene: 9. The germline gives CDR1 LNHDA, CDR2 SQIVND (reference sequence). The CDR3 bases are TGTGCCACCTCATGGGACAGGGTAGGCACAGATACGCAGTATTTT. Protein product: CATSWDRVGTDTQYF.

This clonotype is labeled as medium-sized. The chain carries TRBV28 and TRBJ2-3; 10 bases map to TRBD2. The CDR3 consists of 15 residues. The germline CDR1 and CDR2 sequences are MDHEN and SYDVKM. The J segment lost 1 base and the V segment lost 8 bases, leaving 6 bases of the junction unmatched. The CDR3 loop reads CASSKAGGGTDTQYF. As DNA, the CDR3 is TGTGCCAGCTCCAAAGCGGGAGGGGGCACAGATACGCAGTATTTT.

This clonotype was seen ten or more times. The chain joins TRBV11-2 to TRBJ2-2; 9 bases are shared with TRBD2. In germline, CDR1 is SGHAT, CDR2 FQNNGV. V lost 1 base to trimming and J lost 1 base; unmatched junction nucleotides: 1. The CDR3 is made up of 16 amino acids. The CDR3 sequence: CASSLGSGGNTGELFF. The DNA of the CDR3 is TGTGCCAGCAGCTTAGGTAGCGGGGGGAACACCGGGGAGCTGTTTTTT.

Note on this clonotype: One base away lies a much larger clone, so this may be a sequencing read error. This chain connects TRBV11-3 to TRBJ2-3; TRBD2 matches at 10 bases. Germline-derived CDR1 and CDR2 are SGHNT and YENEEA. The CDR3 is 17 amino acids. Here the CDR3 reads CVSSLGLAGEGTYTQYF. Written as DNA, the CDR3 is TGTGTCAGCAGCTTAGGGCTAGCGGGAGAAGGTACATATACGCAGTATTTT. The full variable domain, its missing parts supplied by reference TRBV11-3 and TRBJ2-3, is EAGVVQSPRYKIIEKKQPVAFWCNPISGHNTLYWYLQNLGQGPELLIRYENEEAVDDSQLPKDRFSAERLKGVDSTLKIQPAELGDSAVYLCVSSLGLAGEGTYTQYFGPGTRLTVL.

This clonotype showed up many times. The chain employs TRBV5-7 and TRBJ1-4; 7 nucleotides agree with TRBD1. TRBV5-7 is an ORF, with its function uncertain. This CDR3 is built from 19 residues. V lost 0 bases, J lost 0 bases, and 11 bases stayed unmatched. CDR3 residues: CASSLGGTGTVATNEKLFF. As DNA, the CDR3 is TGTGCCAGCAGCTTGGGGGGCACGGGGACAGTTGCAACTAATGAAAAACTGTTTTTT.

About this clonotype: The junction and the germline gene differ at one end; a read error may be behind it. The rearrangement links TRBV6-2 or TRBV6-3 to TRBJ2-7, with D possibly matching TRBD2 (5 bases). This CDR3 is 13 amino acids long. CDR1 and CDR2 (germline): MNHEY, SVGEGT. The CDR3 DNA reads TGTTCCAGTAGCCCCGGACTGGACTACGAGCAGTACTTC. Protein sequence: CSSSPGLDYEQYF.

In its sample, this clonotype ranks as medium-sized. The gene calls are TRBV2 and TRBJ2-2; 8 bases agree with TRBD1. CDR3 length: 17 amino acids. V lost 8 bases and J lost 4; bases outside the gene matches: 15. Looked up from germline, CDR1 is SNHLY and CDR2 is FYNNEI. The CDR3, as DNA: TGTGCCAGCCGATACCCGATTACAGGGGGAGGCACCGGGGAGCTGTTTTTT. Its translation: CASRYPITGGGTGELFF.

This clonotype was seen at least ten times. The J gene is TRBJ2-7, the V gene TRBV11-2; TRBD2 matches at 10 bases. Germline CDR1 and CDR2: SGHAT and FQNNGV. There are 16 residues in the CDR3. The J segment lost 2 bases and the V segment lost 1 base, leaving 5 bases of the junction unmatched. Here the CDR3 reads CASSLGPAGGAYEQYF. CDR3 nucleotides: TGTGCCAGCAGCTTAGGGCCAGCGGGAGGGGCCTACGAGCAGTACTTC.

The chain combines TRBV19 with TRBJ1-1, with D unresolved. The CDR3 runs to 10 residues. CDR1 LNHDA and CDR2 SQIVND come from the germline V gene (reference sequence). V was clipped by 8 bases and J by 8 bases, with 9 bases between them. The CDR3 sequence: CASVGIEAFF. Written as DNA, the CDR3 is TGTGCCAGTGTAGGCATCGAAGCTTTCTTT.

In the case of this clonotype: This CDR3 fails to terminate in the conserved phenylalanine or tryptophan, so it likely reflects a read error. This sequence joins TRBV7-9 and TRBJ2-7, with D unresolved. CDR3 size: 13 residues. CDR1 SEHNR and CDR2 FQNEAQ come from the germline V gene (reference sequence). CDR3 nucleotides: TGTGTCAGCAGCCGACCCGAACGGGACGAGCAGTACCTC. Translation: CVSSRPERDEQYL.

The table lists this clonotype with many counts. The rearrangement joins TRBV7-9 to TRBJ2-2; 7 bases are shared with TRBD2. CDR1 is SEHNR, CDR2 FQNEAQ, per germline (reference sequence). The CDR3 has 15 amino acids. V gave up 4 bases and J gave up 0 bases; unmatched junction bases: 2. CDR3 residues: CASSSGLANTGELFF. For the CDR3, the DNA is TGTGCCAGCAGCTCTGGACTAGCGAACACCGGGGAGCTGTTTTTT. Variable domain in full (rest from reference TRBV7-9 and TRBJ2-2): DTGVSQNPRHKITKRGQNVTFRCDPISEHNRLYWYRQTLGQGPEFLTYFQNEAQLEKSRLLSDRFSAERPKGSFSTLEIQRTEQGDSAMYLCASSSGLANTGELFFGEGSRLTVL.

With regard to this clonotype: This may arise from a read error, as a much more abundant clone is one base away. The rearrangement links TRBV6-1 to TRBJ1-1, with unresolved D. Germline assignment: CDR1 MNHNS and CDR2 SASEGT. The length of the CDR3 is 13 residues. CDR3 in amino acids: CSSRRSKNTEAFF. The CDR3 coding sequence is TGTTCCAGCAGGCGAAGTAAGAACACTGAAGCTTTCTTT.

The sample holds many counts of this clonotype. The V call is TRBV27, the J call TRBJ2-5; D not certain. Germline loops: CDR1 MNHEY, CDR2 SMNVEV (reference sequence). V shed 8 bases and J shed 0 bases, with 10 bases lying between them. The CDR3 loop spans 13 amino acids. CDR3 DNA: TGTGCCAGCGCGGACGGCAACCAAGAGACCCAGTACTTC. It is translated as CASADGNQETQYF.

This clonotype was detected ten times or more. This sequence joins TRBV5-4 and TRBJ1-2, with TRBD1 matching 8 bases. This CDR3 has 13 amino acids. Germline-derived CDR1 and CDR2 are SGHNT and YYREEE (reference sequence). V lost 6 bases, J lost 4 bases, and 5 bases stayed unmatched. CDR3: CASINDRGYGYTF. The CDR3 DNA sequence: TGTGCCAGCATCAATGACAGGGGCTATGGCTACACCTTC.

Many counts were recorded for this clonotype. The V call is TRBV7-6, the J call TRBJ1-3, with 7 bases matching TRBD1. Trimming cost V 3 bases and J 2 bases; bases outside gene matches: 4. CDR3 length: 15 amino acids. From germline, CDR1 is SGHVS and CDR2 FNYEAQ. The CDR3: CASSLGQLTGNTIYF. The DNA of the CDR3 is TGTGCCAGCAGCTTGGGACAGCTAACTGGAAACACCATATATTTT.

This clonotype showed up many times. The chain uses TRBV11-2 and TRBJ2-7; a possible D gene is TRBD1 (5 bases). V was clipped by 4 bases and J by 4 bases, with 8 bases between them. CDR1 and CDR2 from the germline V gene are SGHAT and FQNNGV. The CDR3 length is 12 residues. The CDR3 DNA follows: TGTGCCAGCAGCTCTCAGGGTTACGAGCAGTACTTC. Amino acid sequence: CASSSQGYEQYF.

As for this clonotype: A far bigger clonotype differs at one base, so this is likely a read error. This rearrangement joins TRBV27 to TRBJ2-1, with 8 bases lining up with TRBD2. CDR1 is MNHEY, CDR2 SMNVEV, per germline (reference sequence). CDR3 length: 14 amino acids. The CDR3 region has the DNA TGTGACAGCAGCGTAGGCGGGGGGAACAATGAGCAGTTCTTC. Protein sequence: CDSSVGGGNNEQFF.

This clonotype was seen many times. The gene calls are TRBV18 and TRBJ1-2; the D gene is possibly TRBD1 (6 bases). Germline values: CDR1 KGHSH, CDR2 LQKENI. V was pared by 0 bases and J by 4 bases, with 12 bases between. CDR3 size: 15 residues. As DNA, the CDR3 is TGTGCCAGCTCACCACCGCGGGGGGCTATCTATGGCTACACCTTC. Encoded protein: CASSPPRGAIYGYTF. The whole variable domain, remainder taken from reference TRBV18 and TRBJ1-2, is NAGVMQNPRHLVRRRGQEARLRCSPMKGHSHVYWYRQLPEEGLKFMVYLQKENIIDESGMPKERFSAEFPKEGPSILRIQQVVRGDSAAYFCASSPPRGAIYGYTFGSGTRLTVV.